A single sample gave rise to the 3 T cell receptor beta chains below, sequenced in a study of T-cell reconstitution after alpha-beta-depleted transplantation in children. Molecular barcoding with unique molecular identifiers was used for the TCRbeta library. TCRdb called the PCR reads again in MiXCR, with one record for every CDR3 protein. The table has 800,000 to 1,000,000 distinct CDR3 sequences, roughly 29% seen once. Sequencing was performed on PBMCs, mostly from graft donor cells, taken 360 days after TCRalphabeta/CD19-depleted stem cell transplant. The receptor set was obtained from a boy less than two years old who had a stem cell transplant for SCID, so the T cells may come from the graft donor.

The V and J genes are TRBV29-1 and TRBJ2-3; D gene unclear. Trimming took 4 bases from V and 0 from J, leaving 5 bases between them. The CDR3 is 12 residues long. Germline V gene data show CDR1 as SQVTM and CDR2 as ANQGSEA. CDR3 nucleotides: TGCAGCGTTGTTTTCAGCACAGATACGCAGTATTTT. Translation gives CSVVFSTDTQYF.

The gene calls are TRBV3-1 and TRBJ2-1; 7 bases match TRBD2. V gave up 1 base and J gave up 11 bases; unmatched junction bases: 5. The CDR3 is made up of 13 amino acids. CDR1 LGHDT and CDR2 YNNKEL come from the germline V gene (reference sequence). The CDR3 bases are TGTGCCAGCAGCCAAGTTGCGACTAGCAAGCAGTTCTTC. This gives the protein CASSQVATSKQFF.

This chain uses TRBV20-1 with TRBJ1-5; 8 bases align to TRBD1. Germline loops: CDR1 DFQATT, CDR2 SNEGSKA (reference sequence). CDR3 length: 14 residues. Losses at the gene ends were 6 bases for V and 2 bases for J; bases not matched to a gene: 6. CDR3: CSAIPGQGNQPQHF. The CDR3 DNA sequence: TGCAGTGCAATTCCGGGACAGGGCAATCAGCCCCAGCATTTT.